The 15 T cell receptor beta chains listed next were all sequenced from one sample in a study of Graves' ophthalmopathy and Graves' hyperthyroidism. Amplification from RNA transcripts yielded the TCR beta CDR3 regions. In the first round, RT-PCR was carried out with HTBI primers, and a multiplex PCR formed the second round. MiXCR, run by TCRdb on the multiplex PCR reads, gives a single entry per CDR3 protein. The table records hundreds of thousands of distinct CDR3 sequences, approximately 39% of them present only once. Input material: peripheral blood. The receptor source for this set is an adult man with Graves' ophthalmopathy.

The chain couples TRBV7-2 to TRBJ2-5, with D perhaps TRBD1 or TRBD2 (6 bases each). The ends were cut back, 2 bases at V and 5 bases at J, with 15 bases in the middle. There are 15 residues in the CDR3. Germline values: CDR1 SGHTA, CDR2 FQGNSA. This chain's CDR3 is CASSLYGGGVETQYF. The CDR3 DNA follows: TGTGCCAGCAGCTTATATGGAGGGGGAGTGGAGACCCAGTACTTC. Using reference TRBV7-2 and TRBJ2-5 for the parts outside the CDR3, the full variable domain is GAGVSQSPSNKVTEKGKDVELRCDPISGHTALYWYRQSLGQGLEFLIYFQGNSAPDKSGLPSDRFSAERTGGSVSTLTIQRTQQEDSAVYLCASSLYGGGVETQYFGPGTRLLVL.

This clonotype was seen repeatedly, ten times or more. This sequence joins TRBV2 and TRBJ1-1, with D perhaps TRBD1 (6 bases). This CDR3 is 14 amino acids long. The germline V gene encodes CDR1 SNHLY and CDR2 FYNNEI. The V end lost 2 bases, the J end lost 3 bases, and 10 bases lay between the germline ends. The CDR3 reads CASSERGIYTEAFF. CDR3 coding DNA: TGTGCCAGCAGTGAAAGGGGGATTTACACTGAAGCTTTCTTT.

The CDR3 DNA is TGTGCCAGCAAAGGGGAACGACAGGCCGGGGGGTACGAGCAGTACTTC. It yields the protein CASKGERQAGGYEQYF. The rearrangement links TRBV7-2 to TRBJ2-7, with a weak D call TRBD2 (7 bases). The germline V gene encodes CDR1 SGHTA and CDR2 FQGNSA. V shed 7 bases and J shed 4 bases, with 23 bases lying between them. This CDR3 comprises 16 residues.

The chain links TRBV5-1 to TRBJ2-7, with TRBD1 matching over 9 bases. The CDR3 runs to 15 residues. The J segment lost 7 bases and the V segment lost 2 bases, leaving 10 bases of the junction unmatched. Germline loops: CDR1 SGHRS, CDR2 YFSETQ. The CDR3 DNA reads as TGCGCCAGCAGCTTAACCGGGACAGGGTTGTGGGAGCAGTACTTC. Encoded protein: CASSLTGTGLWEQYF.

On this clonotype: A clone one base away is much larger, so this may be a read error. The V and J genes are TRBV25-1 and TRBJ1-6; TRBD1 matches at 8 bases. CDR1 MGHDK and CDR2 SYGVNS come from the germline V gene. CDR3 length: 15 amino acids. This CDR3 reads CAGREGTGENSPLHF. The CDR3 DNA sequence: TGTGCCGGCAGGGAAGGGACAGGAGAGAATTCACCCCTCCACTTT.

As for this clonotype: Lacking the conserved final phenylalanine or tryptophan, this CDR3 likely reflects a read error. No DNA is shown, since the ends of the CDR3 on it are uncertain; the CDR3 is the one TCRdb lists. This rearrangement joins TRBV29-1 to TRBJ1-4. Counting both end residues, the CDR3 totals 10 amino acids. Germline values: CDR1 SQVTM, CDR2 ANQGSEA. Here the CDR3 reads CSVAGLAGGL.

The chain joins TRBV29-1 to TRBJ2-5; TRBD1 matches at 7 bases. Germline V lookup: CDR1 SQVTM, CDR2 ANQGSEA. After removal of 6 bases from V and 2 bases from J, the junction contained 12 bases not matched to a gene. The CDR3 spans 15 residues. The CDR3 protein is CSVTDREWSQETQYF. The CDR3 nucleotides are TGCAGCGTCACAGACAGGGAGTGGTCTCAAGAGACCCAGTACTTC.

The V call is TRBV12-3 or TRBV12-4, the J call TRBJ1-3; possibly TRBD1 for D (6 bases). V was shortened by 0 bases and J by 4 bases, with 13 bases between the two germline ends. CDR3 length: 16 residues. Here the CDR3 reads CASSLAGTPNGNTIYF. In DNA, the CDR3 is TGTGCCAGCAGTTTAGCCGGGACACCTAACGGAAACACCATATATTTT.

This clonotype was seen repeatedly, ten times or more. V and J are TRBV5-1 and TRBJ2-7, with 8 bases that match TRBD2. Per germline, CDR1 SGHRS and CDR2 YFSETQ. Germline trimming cut 5 bases from V and 2 bases from J; bases unmatched to any gene: 6. The CDR3 has 14 residues. For the CDR3, the DNA is TGCGCCAGCAGTTGGACTAGCCAGGCCTACGAGCAGTACTTC. This translates into CASSWTSQAYEQYF.

This clonotype has at least ten counts. The chain joins TRBV10-1 to TRBJ1-5; 8 bases agree with TRBD1. CDR1 is WNHNN and CDR2 is SYGVQD in the germline V gene (reference sequence). Trimming cost V 0 bases and J 6 bases; bases outside gene matches: 19. The CDR3 contains 20 residues. CDR3: CASSESEDRDRSWASQPQHF. In DNA, the CDR3 is TGCGCCAGCAGTGAGTCGGAGGACAGGGACAGGAGTTGGGCTAGTCAGCCCCAGCATTTT.

The rearrangement joins TRBV19 to TRBJ1-1; 9 nucleotides match TRBD1. From germline, CDR1 is LNHDA and CDR2 SQIVND (reference sequence). Germline trimming cut 5 bases from V and 5 bases from J; bases unmatched to any gene: 9. The CDR3 contains 15 residues. The DNA of the CDR3 is TGTGCCAGTAGTGGATTACAGGGGGCAGGGACTGAAGCTTTCTTT. This encodes CASSGLQGAGTEAFF.

The rearrangement links TRBV10-3 to TRBJ1-5; 7 bases are a match to TRBD1. This CDR3 has 14 amino acids. Germline V gene sequence: CDR1 ENHRY, CDR2 SYGVKD. V gave up 3 bases and J gave up 11 bases; unmatched junction bases: 10. The CDR3 loop reads CAISDLDRDGTQHF. DNA of the CDR3: TGTGCCATCAGTGACCTTGACAGGGACGGGACCCAGCATTTT.

In its sample, this clonotype was seen many times. This chain joins TRBV12-3 or TRBV12-4 and TRBJ1-2, with TRBD1 identical over 7 bases. The CDR3 has 16 amino acids. V trimming: 10 bases; J trimming: 6 bases; junction bases outside the gene matches: 20. The CDR3 protein is CATPCRDSQQFDGYTF. For the CDR3, the DNA is TGTGCCACCCCTTGTAGGGACAGCCAACAATTTGATGGCTACACCTTC.

The J gene is TRBJ1-1, the V gene TRBV12-3 or TRBV12-4; maybe TRBD1 (5 bases). Trimming removed 3 bases from V and 4 bases from J, with 12 bases in between. CDR3 length equals 14 residues. The CDR3 nucleotides are TGTGCCAGCAGTTTTCGGGGGGGGAGCACTGAAGCTTTCTTT. Protein: CASSFRGGSTEAFF.

This clonotype showed up just a few times. V usage is TRBV19 and J usage is TRBJ1-1, with 10 positions matching TRBD1. The CDR3 contains 12 residues. Germline CDR1 LNHDA, CDR2 SQIVND (reference sequence). The CDR3 spells CARGTGDTEAFF. CDR3 sequence (DNA): TGTGCTAGAGGGACAGGGGACACTGAAGCTTTCTTT.